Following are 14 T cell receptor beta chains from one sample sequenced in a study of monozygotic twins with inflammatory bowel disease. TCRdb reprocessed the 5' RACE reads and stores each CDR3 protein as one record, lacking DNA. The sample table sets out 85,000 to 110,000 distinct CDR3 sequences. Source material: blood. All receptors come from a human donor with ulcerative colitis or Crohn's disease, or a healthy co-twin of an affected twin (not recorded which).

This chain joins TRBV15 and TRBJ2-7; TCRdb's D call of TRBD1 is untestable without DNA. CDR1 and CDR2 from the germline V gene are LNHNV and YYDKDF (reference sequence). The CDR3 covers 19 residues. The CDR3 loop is CATRRDTTNRGLGLYEQYF.

The CDR3: CASSLEWTGSSTDTQYF. The rearrangement joins TRBV5-6 to TRBJ2-3; TCRdb's D gene call, TRBD1, goes unchecked for lack of DNA. Germline CDR1 reads SGHDT; CDR2 reads YYEEEE. The CDR3 extends over 17 amino acids.

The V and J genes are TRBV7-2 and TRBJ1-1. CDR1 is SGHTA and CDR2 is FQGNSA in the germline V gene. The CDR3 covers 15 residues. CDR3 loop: CASSRTTNWVVEAFF.

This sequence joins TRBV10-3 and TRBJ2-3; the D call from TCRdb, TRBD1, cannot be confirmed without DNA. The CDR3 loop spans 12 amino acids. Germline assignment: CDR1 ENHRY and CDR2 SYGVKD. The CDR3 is CAIGRGTDTQYF.

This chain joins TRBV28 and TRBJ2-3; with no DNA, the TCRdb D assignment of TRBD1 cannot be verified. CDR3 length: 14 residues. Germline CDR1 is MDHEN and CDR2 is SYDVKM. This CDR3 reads CASSLAGGPDTQYF.

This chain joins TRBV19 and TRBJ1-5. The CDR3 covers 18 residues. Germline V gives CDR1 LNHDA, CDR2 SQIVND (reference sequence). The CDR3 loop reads CASSKGTSFGFSNQPQHF.

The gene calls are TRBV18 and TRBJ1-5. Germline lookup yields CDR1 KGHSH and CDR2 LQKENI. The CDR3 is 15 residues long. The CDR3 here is CASSPHQIYDQPQHF.

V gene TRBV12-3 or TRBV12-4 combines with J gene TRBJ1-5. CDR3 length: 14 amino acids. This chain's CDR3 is CASSLRTGGQPQHF.

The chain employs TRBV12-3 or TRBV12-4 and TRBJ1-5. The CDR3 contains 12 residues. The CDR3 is CASSFRNQPQHF.

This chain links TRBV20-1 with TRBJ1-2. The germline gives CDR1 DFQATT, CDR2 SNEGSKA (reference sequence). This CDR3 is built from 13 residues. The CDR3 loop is CSATYINNYGYTF.

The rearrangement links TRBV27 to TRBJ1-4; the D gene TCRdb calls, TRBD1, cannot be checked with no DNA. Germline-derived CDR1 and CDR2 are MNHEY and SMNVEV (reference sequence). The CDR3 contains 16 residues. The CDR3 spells CASRTYRSSTNEKLFF.

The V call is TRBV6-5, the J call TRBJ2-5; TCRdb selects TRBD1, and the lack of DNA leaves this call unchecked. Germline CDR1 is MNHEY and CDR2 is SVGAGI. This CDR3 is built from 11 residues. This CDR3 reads CASGPVETQYF.

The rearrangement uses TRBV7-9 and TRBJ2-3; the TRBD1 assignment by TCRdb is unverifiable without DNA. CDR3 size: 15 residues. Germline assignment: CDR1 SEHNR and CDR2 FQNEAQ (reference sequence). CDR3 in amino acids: CASSMQGLRRDTQYF.

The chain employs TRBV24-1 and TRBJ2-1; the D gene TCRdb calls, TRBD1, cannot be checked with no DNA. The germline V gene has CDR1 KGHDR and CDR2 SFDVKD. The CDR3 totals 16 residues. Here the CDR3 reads CATSDTGRSSYNEQFF.